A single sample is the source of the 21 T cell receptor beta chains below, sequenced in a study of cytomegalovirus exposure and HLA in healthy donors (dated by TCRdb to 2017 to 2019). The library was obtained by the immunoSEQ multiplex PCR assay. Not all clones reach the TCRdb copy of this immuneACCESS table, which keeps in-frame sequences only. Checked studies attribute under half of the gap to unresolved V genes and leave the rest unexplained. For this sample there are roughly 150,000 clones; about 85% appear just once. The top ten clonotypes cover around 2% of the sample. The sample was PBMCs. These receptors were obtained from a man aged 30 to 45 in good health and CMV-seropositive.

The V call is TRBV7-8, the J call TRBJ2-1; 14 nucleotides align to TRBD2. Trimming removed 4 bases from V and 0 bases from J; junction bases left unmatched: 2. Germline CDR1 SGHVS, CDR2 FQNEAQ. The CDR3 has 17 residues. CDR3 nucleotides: TGTGCCAGCAGCTGGGGACTAGCGGGGGTCTCCTACAATGAGCAGTTCTTC. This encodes CASSWGLAGVSYNEQFF.

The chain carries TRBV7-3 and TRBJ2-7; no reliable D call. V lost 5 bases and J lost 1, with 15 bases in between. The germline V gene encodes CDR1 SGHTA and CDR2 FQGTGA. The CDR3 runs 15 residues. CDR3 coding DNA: TGTGCCAGCAGCCCCACTCACCGTCTTTCCTACGAGCAGTACTTC. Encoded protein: CASSPTHRLSYEQYF.

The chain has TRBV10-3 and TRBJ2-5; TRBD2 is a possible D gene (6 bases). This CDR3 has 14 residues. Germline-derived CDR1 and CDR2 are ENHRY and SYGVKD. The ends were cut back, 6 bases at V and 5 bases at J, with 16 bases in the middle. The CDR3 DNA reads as TGTGCCATCAGGCCAGGTATAGGAGGGGAGACCCAGTACTTC. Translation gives CAIRPGIGGETQYF.

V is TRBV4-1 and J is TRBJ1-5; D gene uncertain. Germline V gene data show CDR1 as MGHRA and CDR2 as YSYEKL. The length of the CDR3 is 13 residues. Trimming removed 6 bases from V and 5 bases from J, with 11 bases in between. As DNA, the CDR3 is TGCGCCAGCAGAGGAGGGCAGGATCAGCCCCAGCATTTT. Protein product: CASRGGQDQPQHF.

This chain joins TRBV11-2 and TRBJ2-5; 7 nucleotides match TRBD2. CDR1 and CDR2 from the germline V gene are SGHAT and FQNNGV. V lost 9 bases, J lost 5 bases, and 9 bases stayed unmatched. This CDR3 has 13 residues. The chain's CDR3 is CASSGRGLETQYF. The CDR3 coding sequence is TGTGCCAGTAGCGGGCGGGGGTTGGAGACCCAGTACTTC.

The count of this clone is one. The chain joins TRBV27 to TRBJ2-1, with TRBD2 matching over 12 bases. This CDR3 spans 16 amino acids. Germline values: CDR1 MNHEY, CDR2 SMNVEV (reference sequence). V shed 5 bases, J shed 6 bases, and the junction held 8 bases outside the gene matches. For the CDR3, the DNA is TGTGCCAGCAGTCTGACTAGCGGGGGCCCCCCCAATGAGCAGTTCTTC. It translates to CASSLTSGGPPNEQFF.

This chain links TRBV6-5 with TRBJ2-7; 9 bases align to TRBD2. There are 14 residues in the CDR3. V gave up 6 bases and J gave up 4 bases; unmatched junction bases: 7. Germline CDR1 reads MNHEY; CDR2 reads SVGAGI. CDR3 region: CASSPRTSDYEQYF. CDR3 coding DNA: TGTGCCAGCAGCCCCCGGACTAGCGATTACGAGCAGTACTTC.

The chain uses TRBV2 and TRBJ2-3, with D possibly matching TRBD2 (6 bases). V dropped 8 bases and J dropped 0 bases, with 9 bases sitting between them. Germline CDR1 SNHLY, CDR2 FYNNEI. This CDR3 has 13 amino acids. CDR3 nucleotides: TGTGCCAGCGGGGGGACTAGCACAGATACGCAGTATTTT. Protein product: CASGGTSTDTQYF.

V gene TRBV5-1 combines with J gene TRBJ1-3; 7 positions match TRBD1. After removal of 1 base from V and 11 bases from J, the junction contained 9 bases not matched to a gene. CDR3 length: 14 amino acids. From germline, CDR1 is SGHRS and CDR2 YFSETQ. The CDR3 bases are TGCGCCAGCAGCTTGCTCGACGCCAGGGGGGCCATATATTTT. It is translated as CASSLLDARGAIYF.

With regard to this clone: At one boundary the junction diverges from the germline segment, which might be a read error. This CDR3 is CASSLGTSGGPDTQYF. Written as DNA, the CDR3 is TGTGCTAGCAGCCTAGGGACTAGCGGGGGGCCAGATACGCAGTATTTT. The chain is built from TRBV7-7 and TRBJ2-3; 15 bases are a match to TRBD2. Germline values: CDR1 SSHAT, CDR2 FNYEAQ (reference sequence). The CDR3 has 16 amino acids. The full variable domain, its missing parts supplied by reference TRBV7-7 and TRBJ2-3, is GAGVSQSPRYKVTKRGQDVTLRCDPISSHATLYWYQQALGQGPEFLTYFNYEAQPDKSGLPSDRFSAERPEGSISTLTIQRTEQRDSAMYRCASSLGTSGGPDTQYFGPGTRLTVL.

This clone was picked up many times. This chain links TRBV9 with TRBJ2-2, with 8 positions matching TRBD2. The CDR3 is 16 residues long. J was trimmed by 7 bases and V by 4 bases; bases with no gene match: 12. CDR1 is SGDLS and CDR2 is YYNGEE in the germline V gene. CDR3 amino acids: CASSLLGGAGVGELFF. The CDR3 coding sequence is TGTGCCAGCAGCCTCTTGGGAGGAGCGGGGGTCGGGGAGCTGTTTTTT. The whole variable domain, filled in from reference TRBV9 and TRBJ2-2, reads DSGVTQTPKHLITATGQRVTLRCSPRSGDLSVYWYQQSLDQGLQFLIQYYNGEERAKGNILERFSAQQFPDLHSELNLSSLELGDSALYFCASSLLGGAGVGELFFGEGSRLTVL.

CDR3 DNA: TGCGCCAGCAGCCAAGATGGGTCCAGGGCCGACGAAGCTTTCTTT. The encoded protein is CASSQDGSRADEAFF. The J gene is TRBJ1-1, the V gene TRBV4-1; perhaps TRBD1 as D (5 bases). The CDR3 loop spans 15 amino acids. V dropped 0 bases and J dropped 8 bases, with 16 bases sitting between them. Per the germline V gene, CDR1 is MGHRA and CDR2 is YSYEKL.

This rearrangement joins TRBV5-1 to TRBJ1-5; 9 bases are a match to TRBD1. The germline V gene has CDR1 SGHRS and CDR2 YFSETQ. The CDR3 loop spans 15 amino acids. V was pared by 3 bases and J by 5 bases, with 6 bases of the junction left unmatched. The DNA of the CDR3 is TGCGCCAGCAGCTCCGGACAGGGGACTTATCAGCCCCAGCATTTT. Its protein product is CASSSGQGTYQPQHF. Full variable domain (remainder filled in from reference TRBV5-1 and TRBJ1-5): KAGVTQTPRYLIKTRGQQVTLSCSPISGHRSVSWYQQTPGQGLQFLFEYFSETQRNKGNFPGRFSGRQFSNSRSEMNVSTLELGDSALYLCASSSGQGTYQPQHFGDGTRLSIL.

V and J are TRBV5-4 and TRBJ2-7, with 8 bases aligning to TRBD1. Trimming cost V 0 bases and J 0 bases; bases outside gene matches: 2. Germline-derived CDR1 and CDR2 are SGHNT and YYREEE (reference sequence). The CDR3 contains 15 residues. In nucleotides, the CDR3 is TGTGCCAGCAGCTTGGGGACAGGGCCCTCCTACGAGCAGTACTTC. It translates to CASSLGTGPSYEQYF.

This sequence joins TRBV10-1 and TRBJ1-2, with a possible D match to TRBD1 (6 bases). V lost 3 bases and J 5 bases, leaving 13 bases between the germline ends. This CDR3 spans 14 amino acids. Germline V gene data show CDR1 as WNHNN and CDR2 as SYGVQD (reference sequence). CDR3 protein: CASSDQQGLYGYTF. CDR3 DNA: TGCGCCAGCAGTGACCAGCAGGGGCTATATGGCTACACCTTC.

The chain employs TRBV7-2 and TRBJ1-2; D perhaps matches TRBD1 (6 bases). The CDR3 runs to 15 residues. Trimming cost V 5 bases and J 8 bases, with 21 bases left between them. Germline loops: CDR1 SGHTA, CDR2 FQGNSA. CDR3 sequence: CASSLAGDTLGGYTF. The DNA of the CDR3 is TGTGCCAGCAGCCTTGCAGGGGACACCCTAGGAGGCTACACCTTC.

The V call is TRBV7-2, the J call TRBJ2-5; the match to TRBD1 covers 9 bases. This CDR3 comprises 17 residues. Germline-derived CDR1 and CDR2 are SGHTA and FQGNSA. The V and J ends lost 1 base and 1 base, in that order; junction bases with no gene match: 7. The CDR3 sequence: CASSLGSTGGPQETQYF. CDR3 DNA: TGTGCCAGCAGCTTAGGCTCCACAGGGGGCCCCCAAGAGACCCAGTACTTC.

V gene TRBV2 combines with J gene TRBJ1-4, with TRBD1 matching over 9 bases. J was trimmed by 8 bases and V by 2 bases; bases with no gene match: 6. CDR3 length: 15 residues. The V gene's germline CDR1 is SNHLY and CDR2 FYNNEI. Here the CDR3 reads CASSESFGQGEKLFF. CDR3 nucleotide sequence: TGTGCCAGCAGTGAATCGTTCGGACAGGGGGAAAAACTGTTTTTT.

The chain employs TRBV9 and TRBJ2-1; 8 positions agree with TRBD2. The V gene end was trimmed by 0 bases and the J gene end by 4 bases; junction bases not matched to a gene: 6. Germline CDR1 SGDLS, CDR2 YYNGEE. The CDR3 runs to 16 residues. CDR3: CASSVGRGVSYNEQFF. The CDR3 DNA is TGTGCCAGCAGCGTAGGGCGGGGGGTGTCTTACAATGAGCAGTTCTTC.

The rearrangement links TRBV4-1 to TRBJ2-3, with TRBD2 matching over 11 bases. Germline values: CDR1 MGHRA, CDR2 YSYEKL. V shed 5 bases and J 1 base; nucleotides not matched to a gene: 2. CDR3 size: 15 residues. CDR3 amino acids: CASSGSGGGTDTQYF. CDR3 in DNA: TGCGCCAGCAGCGGTAGCGGGGGGGGCACAGATACGCAGTATTTT.

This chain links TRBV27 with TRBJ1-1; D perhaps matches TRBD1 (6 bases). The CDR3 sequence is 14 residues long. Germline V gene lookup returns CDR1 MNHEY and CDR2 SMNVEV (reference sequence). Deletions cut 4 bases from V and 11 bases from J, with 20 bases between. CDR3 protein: CASSYSGDTGLAFF. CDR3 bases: TGTGCCAGCAGTTACTCCGGGGACACGGGATTGGCTTTCTTT.